A single sample is the source of the 29 T cell receptor beta chains below, sequenced in a study of blood T cell repertoires in COVID-19. The method was immunoSEQ multiplex PCR; TCRdb's version includes in-frame clones alone and lacks a portion of them. The data contain about 150,000 clones, more than 75% of them seen just once; the ten biggest clones take up around 6.3%. The sequenced material came from peripheral blood. These receptors were collected from a man older than 75 with acute or convalescent COVID-19.

With respect to this clone: Distinct nucleotide sequences in the sample also encode this CDR3. DNA of the CDR3: TGTGCCAGCAGCTTAGCTGAGACAGCCCAAGAGACCCAGTACTTC. Its protein product is CASSLAETAQETQYF. J is TRBJ2-5 and V is TRBV7-9; D is possibly TRBD1 (5 bases). The CDR3 extends over 15 amino acids. CDR1 and CDR2 from the germline V gene are SEHNR and FQNEAQ (reference sequence). Trimming took off 0 bases at V and 1 base at J, with 9 bases between the two ends.

The chain carries TRBV6-1 and TRBJ1-5; D is possibly TRBD1 (5 bases). Germline-derived CDR1 and CDR2 are MNHNS and SASEGT. The CDR3 is 16 amino acids. Between the trimmed V and J ends, which lost 0 bases and 7 bases, there was a span of 16 bases. The CDR3 DNA follows: TGTGCCAGCAGTGAAGCGCGGGGGTTGGTTCAGCAGCCCCAGCATTTT. Protein sequence: CASSEARGLVQQPQHF.

V is TRBV10-3 and J is TRBJ1-3; 8 nucleotides match TRBD1. The CDR3 covers 15 residues. Trimming at V came to 4 bases and at J to 4 bases, leaving 6 bases not matched to a gene. The germline CDR1 and CDR2 sequences are ENHRY and SYGVKD. CDR3 amino acids: CAISATGGQGNTIYF. The DNA of the CDR3 is TGTGCCATCAGTGCCACAGGGGGTCAAGGAAACACCATATATTTT.

This rearrangement joins TRBV5-1 to TRBJ1-4, with D perhaps TRBD1 (5 bases). The germline V gene encodes CDR1 SGHRS and CDR2 YFSETQ. V lost 4 bases to trimming and J lost 1 base, with 14 bases between them. The CDR3 has 16 residues. For the CDR3, the DNA is TGCGCCAGCAGCACCACCCTGGGGGGAACTAATGAAAAACTGTTTTTT. Its translation: CASSTTLGGTNEKLFF.

V and J are TRBV19 and TRBJ2-3; 7 nucleotides match TRBD1. Per germline, CDR1 LNHDA and CDR2 SQIVND (reference sequence). This CDR3 comprises 15 residues. Unmatched junction bases numbered 8, after V lost 6 bases and J lost 2 bases. The CDR3 here is CASSLGDSVTDTQYF. The CDR3 DNA reads TGTGCCAGTAGCCTAGGGGACAGCGTCACAGATACGCAGTATTTT.

This chain joins TRBV4-1 and TRBJ2-5, with 11 bases fitting TRBD1. Germline trimming cut 5 bases from V and 5 bases from J; bases unmatched to any gene: 7. From germline, CDR1 is MGHRA and CDR2 YSYEKL. The CDR3 covers 15 residues. CDR3 in amino acids: CASSGTGGLGETQYF. In DNA, the CDR3 is TGCGCCAGCAGCGGGACAGGGGGATTAGGGGAGACCCAGTACTTC.

The gene calls are TRBV5-1 and TRBJ2-1; D possibly corresponds to TRBD1 (6 bases). There are 14 residues in the CDR3. V dropped 4 bases and J dropped 9 bases, with 17 bases sitting between them. The germline V gene encodes CDR1 SGHRS and CDR2 YFSETQ. Written as DNA, the CDR3 is TGCGCCAGCAGCCAAACCGGGACAAGGTTTGAGCAGTTCTTC. It is translated as CASSQTGTRFEQFF.

The chain uses TRBV12-5 and TRBJ2-7; D is possibly TRBD1 (5 bases). Germline V lookup: CDR1 LGHNT, CDR2 FRNRAP. CDR3 length: 13 residues. Deletions cut 1 base from V and 7 bases from J, with 11 bases between. CDR3 sequence: CASGLAGFSEQYF. Here the CDR3 DNA reads TGTGCTAGTGGTTTGGCAGGGTTTTCGGAGCAGTACTTC. The whole variable domain, filled in from reference TRBV12-5 and TRBJ2-7, reads DARVTQTPRHKVTEMGQEVTMRCQPILGHNTVFWYRQTMMQGLELLAYFRNRAPLDDSGMPKDRFSAEMPDATLATLKIQPSEPRDSAVYFCASGLAGFSEQYFGPGTRLTVT.

The chain links TRBV5-1 to TRBJ1-4; D remains ambiguous. The CDR3 totals 16 residues. Deletions cut 2 bases from V and 5 bases from J, with 16 bases between. Germline assignment: CDR1 SGHRS and CDR2 YFSETQ. In DNA, the CDR3 is TGCGCCAGCAGCTTAGGAGTTTCGCGGGAAAATGAAAAACTGTTTTTT. Encoded protein: CASSLGVSRENEKLFF.

The chain uses TRBV6-5 and TRBJ2-1; a possible D gene is TRBD2 (7 bases). Deletions cut 8 bases from V and 4 bases from J, with 15 bases between. Germline CDR1 MNHEY, CDR2 SVGAGI. The CDR3 has 14 amino acids. This CDR3 reads CASHEGGLYNEQFF. CDR3 nucleotide sequence: TGTGCCAGCCACGAGGGGGGGCTTTACAATGAGCAGTTCTTC.

The V gene is TRBV2, the J gene TRBJ2-3; 13 nucleotides line up with TRBD2. Germline lookup yields CDR1 SNHLY and CDR2 FYNNEI. V was pared by 5 bases and J by 4 bases, with 6 bases of the junction left unmatched. The CDR3 is made up of 16 amino acids. CDR3 sequence (DNA): TGTGCCAGCAGTATGCGGACTAGCGGGGGTTCAGATACGCAGTATTTT. Translation: CASSMRTSGGSDTQYF. The full variable domain, rest sourced from reference TRBV2 and TRBJ2-3, is EPEVTQTPSHQVTQMGQEVILRCVPISNHLYFYWYRQILGQKVEFLVSFYNNEISEKSEIFDDQFSVERPDGSNFTLKIRSTKLEDSAMYFCASSMRTSGGSDTQYFGPGTRLTVL.

The rearrangement uses TRBV5-4 and TRBJ2-7, with D possibly being TRBD1 (6 bases). Germline assignment: CDR1 SGHNT and CDR2 YYREEE (reference sequence). This CDR3 comprises 15 residues. The ends were cut back, 0 bases at V and 2 bases at J, with 12 bases in the middle. This chain's CDR3 is CASSLDQGTTYEQYF. As DNA, the CDR3 is TGTGCCAGCAGCTTGGATCAGGGGACAACCTACGAGCAGTACTTC.

The CDR3 region is CASGTGNEKLFF. In DNA form, the CDR3 reads TGCGCCAGCGGGACAGGGAATGAAAAACTGTTTTTT. The rearrangement joins TRBV5-1 to TRBJ1-4; TRBD1 matches 9 bases. Germline CDR1 reads SGHRS; CDR2 reads YFSETQ. The V gene end was trimmed by 7 bases and the J gene end by 5 bases; junction bases not matched to a gene: 0. The CDR3 consists of 12 residues.

The J gene is TRBJ1-1, the V gene TRBV27; D might be TRBD1 (5 bases). Germline values: CDR1 MNHEY, CDR2 SMNVEV (reference sequence). Trimming took off 6 bases at V and 8 bases at J, with 13 bases between the two ends. The CDR3 has 12 residues. CDR3 loop: CASRRTGGEAFF. The CDR3 region has the DNA TGTGCCAGCAGGCGTACAGGTGGGGAAGCTTTCTTT.

The chain recombines TRBV4-1 with TRBJ1-5, with D maybe TRBD1 (5 bases). Deletions cut 2 bases from V and 9 bases from J, with 11 bases between. CDR3 length: 13 residues. Germline-derived CDR1 and CDR2 are MGHRA and YSYEKL. This CDR3 is CASSQRWGGPQHF. CDR3 nucleotide sequence: TGCGCCAGCAGCCAAAGGTGGGGCGGGCCCCAGCATTTT.

Only a few counts were recorded for this clone. The V call is TRBV7-8, the J call TRBJ2-7; 8 nucleotides line up with TRBD2. CDR3 size: 13 residues. The germline V gene encodes CDR1 SGHVS and CDR2 FQNEAQ. V lost 1 base, J lost 7 bases, and 3 bases stayed unmatched. The CDR3 sequence is CASSLGGGREQYF. In DNA, the CDR3 is TGTGCCAGCAGCTTAGGCGGGGGGCGAGAGCAGTACTTC.

The chain links TRBV29-1 to TRBJ1-1; possible D gene TRBD1, 5 bases. CDR1 is SQVTM and CDR2 is ANQGSEA in the germline V gene. The CDR3 runs to 12 residues. V was cut by 4 bases and J by 5 bases, with 11 bases left in between. The CDR3 reads CSVVRGGTEAFF. CDR3 DNA: TGCAGCGTTGTAAGGGGTGGGACTGAAGCTTTCTTT.

This chain uses TRBV5-1 with TRBJ1-1; TRBD1 agrees at 8 bases. V shed 3 bases, J shed 3 bases, and the junction held 7 bases outside the gene matches. Looked up from germline, CDR1 is SGHRS and CDR2 is YFSETQ. The CDR3 has 15 amino acids. The CDR3 protein is CASSSGQGGYTEAFF. The CDR3 DNA reads TGCGCCAGCAGCTCAGGACAGGGAGGATACACTGAAGCTTTCTTT.

This clone has a single count. V gene TRBV25-1 combines with J gene TRBJ2-7, with 7 bases that match TRBD2. The J segment lost 2 bases and the V segment lost 5 bases, leaving 6 bases of the junction unmatched. The CDR3 sequence is 14 residues long. CDR1 MGHDK and CDR2 SYGVNS come from the germline V gene. CDR3 sequence: CASSLGEGPYEQYF. In DNA, the CDR3 is TGTGCCAGCAGTCTGGGGGAGGGCCCCTACGAGCAGTACTTC.

The V call is TRBV24-1, the J call TRBJ1-2, with a weak D call TRBD1 (5 bases). Per the germline V gene, CDR1 is KGHDR and CDR2 is SFDVKD. This CDR3 has 14 amino acids. Trimming pared 5 bases from V and 3 bases from J, leaving 12 bases between. The CDR3 DNA is TGTGCCACCAGTGTTGGGGCTACCGACTATGGCTACACCTTC. Translated: CATSVGATDYGYTF.

The chain employs TRBV7-2 and TRBJ1-1; 7 nucleotides align to TRBD1. There are 13 residues in the CDR3. Trimming cost V 5 bases and J 1 base; bases outside gene matches: 1. The germline V gene has CDR1 SGHTA and CDR2 FQGNSA. As DNA, the CDR3 is TGTGCCAGCAGCCCAGGGGGGAACACTGAAGCTTTCTTT. It is translated as CASSPGGNTEAFF.

CDR3 sequence reads: CASSNRVSSYNSPLHF. CDR3 DNA sequence: TGTGCCAGCAGCAACAGGGTGAGCTCCTATAATTCACCCCTCCACTTT. The rearrangement uses TRBV5-4 and TRBJ1-6; a weak D match, TRBD1 (6 bases). Germline V gives CDR1 SGHNT, CDR2 YYREEE (reference sequence). With 4 bases removed from V and 0 bases from J, the gap between germline ends came to 11 bases. This CDR3 spans 16 amino acids. Using reference TRBV5-4 and TRBJ1-6 for the parts outside the CDR3, the full variable domain is ETGVTQSPTHLIKTRGQQVTLRCSSQSGHNTVSWYQQALGQGPQFIFQYYREEENGRGNFPPRFSGLQFPNYSSELNVNALELDDSALYLCASSNRVSSYNSPLHFGNGTRLTVT.

The chain is built from TRBV19 and TRBJ1-4, with TRBD1 matching over 11 bases. CDR3 length: 17 residues. The germline CDR1 and CDR2 sequences are LNHDA and SQIVND (reference sequence). Trimming cost V 1 base and J 4 bases; bases outside gene matches: 5. The chain's CDR3 is CASSIGDRGGFNEKLFF. The CDR3 coding sequence is TGTGCCAGTAGTATAGGGGACAGGGGGGGTTTTAATGAAAAACTGTTTTTT.

This chain links TRBV5-1 with TRBJ1-1; 8 nucleotides align to TRBD1. CDR1 and CDR2 (germline): SGHRS, YFSETQ. V shed 4 bases, J shed 3 bases, and the junction held 5 bases outside the gene matches. The CDR3 length is 14 residues. The CDR3 sequence: CASSEMDRDTEAFF. CDR3 bases: TGCGCCAGCAGCGAAATGGACAGGGACACTGAAGCTTTCTTT.

The rearrangement uses TRBV28 and TRBJ2-2; 10 bases align to TRBD2. Trimming cost V 3 bases and J 4 bases; bases outside gene matches: 8. This CDR3 spans 17 amino acids. Germline loops: CDR1 MDHEN, CDR2 SYDVKM. The CDR3 DNA reads as TGTGCCAGCAGTTTGAGTTTAGGGACTAGCGTCACCGGGGAGCTGTTTTTT. It yields the protein CASSLSLGTSVTGELFF.

The rearrangement uses TRBV6-1 and TRBJ1-5; 9 bases line up with TRBD1. V lost 3 bases, J lost 5 bases, and 5 bases stayed unmatched. CDR1 and CDR2 from the germline V gene are MNHNS and SASEGT. This CDR3 is built from 15 residues. CDR3 region: CASSDRGQGYQPQHF. CDR3 bases: TGTGCCAGCAGTGATCGGGGACAGGGCTATCAGCCCCAGCATTTT.

Turning to this clone: The identical CDR3 is also encoded by other nucleotide sequences in the sample. The rearrangement joins TRBV5-1 to TRBJ2-3; 11 nucleotides match TRBD1. The CDR3 covers 16 residues. Germline-derived CDR1 and CDR2 are SGHRS and YFSETQ. The V segment lost 3 bases and the J segment 1 base; nucleotides outside the gene matches: 4. CDR3 amino acids: CASSSGQGVGTDTQYF. As DNA, the CDR3 is TGCGCCAGCAGCTCGGGACAGGGGGTAGGCACAGATACGCAGTATTTT.

The chain carries TRBV10-3 and TRBJ2-4; D possibly corresponds to TRBD2 (5 bases). CDR1 is ENHRY, CDR2 SYGVKD, per germline. V dropped 8 bases and J dropped 4 bases, with 12 bases sitting between them. The CDR3 sequence is 13 residues long. The CDR3 nucleotides read TGTGCCATCCGGCCCCGGGATAAAAACATTCAGTACTTC. Its translation is CAIRPRDKNIQYF.

Comment on this clone: Because the CDR3's place on the DNA is in doubt, the DNA is left out and the CDR3 is given as listed by TCRdb. The chain is built from TRBV21-1 and TRBJ1-5; the table's D call TRBD1 went unverified against the DNA. TRBV21-1 is tagged as a pseudogene. Termini included, the CDR3 measures 22 amino acids. The CDR3: CASSSSPVGQGSELEGNQPQHF.